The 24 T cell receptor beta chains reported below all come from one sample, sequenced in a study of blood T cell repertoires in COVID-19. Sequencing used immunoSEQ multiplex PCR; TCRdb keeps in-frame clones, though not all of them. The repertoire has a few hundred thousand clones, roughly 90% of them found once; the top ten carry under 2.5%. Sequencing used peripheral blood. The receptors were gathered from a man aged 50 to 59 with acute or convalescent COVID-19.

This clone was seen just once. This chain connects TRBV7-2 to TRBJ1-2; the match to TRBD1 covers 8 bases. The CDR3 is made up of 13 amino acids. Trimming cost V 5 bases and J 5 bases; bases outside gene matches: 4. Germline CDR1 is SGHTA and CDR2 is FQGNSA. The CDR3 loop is CASSVDRGYGYTF. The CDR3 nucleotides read TGTGCCAGCAGCGTAGACAGGGGATATGGCTACACCTTC.

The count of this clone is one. The CDR3 nucleotides are TGTGCCAGCAGCTCCGGACAGGCGTTCTACGAGCAGTACTTC. It is translated as CASSSGQAFYEQYF. This chain uses TRBV7-6 with TRBJ2-7; 7 bases are a match to TRBD1. J was trimmed by 3 bases and V by 4 bases; bases with no gene match: 6. The CDR3 runs to 14 residues. CDR1 is SGHVS, CDR2 FNYEAQ, per germline.

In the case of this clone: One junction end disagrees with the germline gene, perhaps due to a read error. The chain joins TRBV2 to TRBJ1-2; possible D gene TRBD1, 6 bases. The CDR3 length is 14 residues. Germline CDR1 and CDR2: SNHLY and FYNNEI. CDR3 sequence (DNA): TGTGCCAGCAGCGAAGGGGGGCGCGTTTGGGGCTACACCTTC. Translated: CASSEGGRVWGYTF.

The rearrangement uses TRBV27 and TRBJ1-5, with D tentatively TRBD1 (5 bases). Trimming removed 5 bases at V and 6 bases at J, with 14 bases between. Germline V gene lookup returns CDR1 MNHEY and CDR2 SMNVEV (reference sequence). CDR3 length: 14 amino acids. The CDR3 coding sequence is TGTGCCAGCAGTCCAGATTCAGGGCGTCAGCCCCAGCATTTT. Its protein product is CASSPDSGRQPQHF.

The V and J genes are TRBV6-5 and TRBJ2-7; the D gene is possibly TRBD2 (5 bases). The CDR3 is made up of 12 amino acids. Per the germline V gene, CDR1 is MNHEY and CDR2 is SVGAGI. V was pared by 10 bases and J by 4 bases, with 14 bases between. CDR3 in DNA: TGTGCCACCCGGGCTAGCAGTTACGAGCAGTACTTC. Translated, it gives CATRASSYEQYF.

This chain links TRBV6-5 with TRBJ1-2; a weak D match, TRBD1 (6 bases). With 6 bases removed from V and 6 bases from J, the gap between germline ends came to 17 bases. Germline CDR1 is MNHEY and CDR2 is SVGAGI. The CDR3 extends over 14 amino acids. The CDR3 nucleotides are TGTGCCAGCAGACCGGGACAAGGGTCTCATGGCTACACCTTC. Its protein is CASRPGQGSHGYTF.

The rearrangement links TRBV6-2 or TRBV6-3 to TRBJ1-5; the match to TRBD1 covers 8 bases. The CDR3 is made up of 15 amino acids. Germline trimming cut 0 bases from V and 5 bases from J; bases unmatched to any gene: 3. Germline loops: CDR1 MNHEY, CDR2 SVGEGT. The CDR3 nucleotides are TGTGCCAGCAGTTACTCGGACAGGGTGGATCAGCCCCAGCATTTT. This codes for CASSYSDRVDQPQHF.

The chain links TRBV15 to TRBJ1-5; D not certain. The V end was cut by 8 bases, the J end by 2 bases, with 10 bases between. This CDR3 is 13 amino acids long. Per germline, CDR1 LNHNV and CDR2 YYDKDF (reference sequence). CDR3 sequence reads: CATGGLGNQPQHF. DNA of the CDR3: TGTGCCACCGGAGGACTGGGCAATCAGCCCCAGCATTTT.

The CDR3 sequence is CASRGISTDTQYF. The CDR3 DNA reads as TGTGCCTCCAGGGGGATTTCCACAGATACGCAGTATTTT. The rearrangement links TRBV30 to TRBJ2-3, with 7 bases matching TRBD1. J gave up 2 bases and V 7 bases, and 6 bases lay outside the gene matches. The CDR3 has 13 residues. Germline V gene sequence: CDR1 GTSNPN, CDR2 SVGIG (reference sequence).

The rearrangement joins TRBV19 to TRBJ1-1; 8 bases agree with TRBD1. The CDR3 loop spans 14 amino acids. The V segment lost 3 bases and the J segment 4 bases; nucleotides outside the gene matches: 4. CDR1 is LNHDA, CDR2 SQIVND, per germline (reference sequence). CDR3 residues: CASSITTGGTEAFF. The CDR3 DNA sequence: TGTGCCAGTAGTATCACCACAGGGGGCACTGAAGCTTTCTTT.

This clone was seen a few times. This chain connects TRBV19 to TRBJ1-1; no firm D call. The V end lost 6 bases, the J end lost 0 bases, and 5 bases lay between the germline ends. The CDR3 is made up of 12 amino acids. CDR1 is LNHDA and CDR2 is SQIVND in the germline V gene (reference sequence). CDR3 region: CASSEVNTEAFF. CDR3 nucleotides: TGTGCCAGTAGCGAGGTGAACACTGAAGCTTTCTTT.

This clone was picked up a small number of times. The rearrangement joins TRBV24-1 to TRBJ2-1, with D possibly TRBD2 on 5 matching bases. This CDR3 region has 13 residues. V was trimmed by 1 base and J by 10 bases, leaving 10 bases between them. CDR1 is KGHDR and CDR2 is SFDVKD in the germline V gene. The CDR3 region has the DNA TGTGCCACCAGTGATTTCATGGGCGGGGAGCAGTTCTTC. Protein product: CATSDFMGGEQFF.

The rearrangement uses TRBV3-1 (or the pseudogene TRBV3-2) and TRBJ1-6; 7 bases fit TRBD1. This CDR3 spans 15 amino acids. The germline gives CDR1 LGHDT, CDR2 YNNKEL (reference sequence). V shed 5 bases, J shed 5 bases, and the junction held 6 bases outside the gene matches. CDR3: CASSSSDRDNSPLHF. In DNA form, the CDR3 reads TGTGCCAGCAGCTCCTCTGACAGGGATAATTCACCCCTCCACTTT.

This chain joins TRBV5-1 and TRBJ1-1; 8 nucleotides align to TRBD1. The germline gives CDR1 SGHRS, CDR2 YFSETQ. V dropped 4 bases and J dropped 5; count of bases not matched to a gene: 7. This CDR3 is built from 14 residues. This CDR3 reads CASSGGQGLTEAFF. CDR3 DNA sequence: TGCGCCAGCAGCGGAGGACAGGGATTGACTGAAGCTTTCTTT.

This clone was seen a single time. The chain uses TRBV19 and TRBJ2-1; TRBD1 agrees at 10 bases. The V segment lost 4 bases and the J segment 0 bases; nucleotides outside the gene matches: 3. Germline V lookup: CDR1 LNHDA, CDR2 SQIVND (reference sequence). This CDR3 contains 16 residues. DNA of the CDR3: TGTGCCAGTAGTAGAGGGACAGGGGACTCCTACAATGAGCAGTTCTTC. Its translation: CASSRGTGDSYNEQFF.

CDR3 amino acids: CASSLAQGAGEQFF. The CDR3 nucleotides are TGTGCCAGCAGCTTAGCCCAGGGGGCGGGCGAGCAGTTCTTC. The rearrangement uses TRBV7-2 and TRBJ2-1, with 8 bases that match TRBD1. The CDR3 totals 14 residues. Germline-derived CDR1 and CDR2 are SGHTA and FQGNSA. The V gene end was trimmed by 0 bases and the J gene end by 10 bases; junction bases not matched to a gene: 5.

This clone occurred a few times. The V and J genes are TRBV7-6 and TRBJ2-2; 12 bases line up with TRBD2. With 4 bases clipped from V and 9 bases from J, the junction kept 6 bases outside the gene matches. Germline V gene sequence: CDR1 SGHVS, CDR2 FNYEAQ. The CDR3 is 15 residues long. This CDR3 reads CASSSSSGGAWELFF. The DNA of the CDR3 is TGTGCCAGCAGCTCCTCTAGCGGGGGGGCCTGGGAGCTGTTTTTT.

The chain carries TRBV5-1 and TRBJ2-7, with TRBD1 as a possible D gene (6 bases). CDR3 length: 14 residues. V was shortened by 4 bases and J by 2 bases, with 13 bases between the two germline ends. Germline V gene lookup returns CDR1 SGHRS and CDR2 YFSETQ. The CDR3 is CASSTGQIPYEQYF. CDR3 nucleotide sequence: TGCGCCAGCAGCACAGGACAGATTCCCTACGAGCAGTACTTC.

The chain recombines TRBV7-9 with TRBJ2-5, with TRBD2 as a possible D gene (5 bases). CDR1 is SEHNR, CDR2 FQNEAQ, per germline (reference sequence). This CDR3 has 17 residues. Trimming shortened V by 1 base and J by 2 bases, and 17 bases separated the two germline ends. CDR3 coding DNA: TGTGCCAGCAGCTTAGGGGGAGAGGGTCCGGGGCAAGAGACCCAGTACTTC. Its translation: CASSLGGEGPGQETQYF. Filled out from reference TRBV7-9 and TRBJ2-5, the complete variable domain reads DTGVSQNPRHKITKRGQNVTFRCDPISEHNRLYWYRQTLGQGPEFLTYFQNEAQLEKSRLLSDRFSAERPKGSFSTLEIQRTEQGDSAMYLCASSLGGEGPGQETQYFGPGTRLLVL.

The CDR3 is CASSIAGNGYTF. The CDR3 DNA sequence: TGTGCCAGTAGTATAGCGGGAAACGGCTACACCTTC. V and J are TRBV19 and TRBJ1-2; no firm D call. The CDR3 consists of 12 residues. The V gene's germline CDR1 is LNHDA and CDR2 SQIVND (reference sequence). The V end was cut by 1 base, the J end by 8 bases, with 8 bases between.

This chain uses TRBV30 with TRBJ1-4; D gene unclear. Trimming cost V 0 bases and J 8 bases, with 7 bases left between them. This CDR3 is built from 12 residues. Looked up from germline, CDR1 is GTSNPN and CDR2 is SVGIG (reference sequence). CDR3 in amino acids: CAWSVVGEKLFF. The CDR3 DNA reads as TGTGCCTGGAGTGTCGTCGGGGAAAAACTGTTTTTT.

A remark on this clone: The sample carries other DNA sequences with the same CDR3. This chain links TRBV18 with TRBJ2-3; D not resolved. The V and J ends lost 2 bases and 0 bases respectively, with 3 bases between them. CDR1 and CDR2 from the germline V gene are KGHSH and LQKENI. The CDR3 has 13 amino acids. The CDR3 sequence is CASSPSSTDTQYF. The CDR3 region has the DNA TGTGCCAGCTCACCATCTAGCACAGATACGCAGTATTTT.

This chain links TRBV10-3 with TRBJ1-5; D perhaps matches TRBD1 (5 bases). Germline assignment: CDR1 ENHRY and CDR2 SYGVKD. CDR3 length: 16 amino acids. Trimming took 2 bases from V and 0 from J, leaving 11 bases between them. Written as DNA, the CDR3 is TGTGCCATCAGTGAGAGTCAGGGAATTAGCAATCAGCCCCAGCATTTT. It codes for CAISESQGISNQPQHF.

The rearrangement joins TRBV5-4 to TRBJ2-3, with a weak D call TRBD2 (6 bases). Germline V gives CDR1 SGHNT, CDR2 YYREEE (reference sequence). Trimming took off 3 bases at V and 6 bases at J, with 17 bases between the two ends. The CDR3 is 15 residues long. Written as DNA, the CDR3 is TGTGCCAGCAGCTCTCCAGGGACTTCACGGGATACGCAGTATTTT. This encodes CASSSPGTSRDTQYF. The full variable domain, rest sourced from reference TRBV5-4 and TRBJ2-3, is ETGVTQSPTHLIKTRGQQVTLRCSSQSGHNTVSWYQQALGQGPQFIFQYYREEENGRGNFPPRFSGLQFPNYSSELNVNALELDDSALYLCASSSPGTSRDTQYFGPGTRLTVL.